This TCR beta chain was captured by sequencing in a study of CD8 T cells in ankylosing spondylitis. Construction of TCR beta libraries was performed using quantitative 5'-RACE with molecular barcodes. One entry per CDR3 protein, called by TCRdb with MiXCR from the 5' RACE reads. Found here are some 250,000 distinct CDR3 sequences, roughly a quarter of them singletons; the top ten hold approximately 0.61%. The ends were cut back, 0 bases at V and 4 bases at J, with 19 bases in the middle. The CDR3 totals 17 residues. CDR1 SNHLY and CDR2 FYNNEI come from the germline V gene. General observations from the study: In reactive arthritis synovial fluid and blood, some motif variants had been reported before. Several highly homologous variants made up a TCR beta motif that seemed to typify ankylosing spondylitis blood.

This clonotype was seen more than once but under ten times. Its antigen remains unidentified. The chain carries TRBV2 and TRBJ2-7; D is ambiguous. The sequenced sample consisted of blood, either unsorted or a sorted T cell fraction (not recorded which). This sequence was found in a male donor with ankylosing spondylitis or in good health (not recorded which). CDR3: CASSEALRVKFVYEQYF. The CDR3 DNA is TGTGCCAGCAGTGAAGCGCTTCGGGTGAAGTTTGTATACGAGCAGTACTTC.